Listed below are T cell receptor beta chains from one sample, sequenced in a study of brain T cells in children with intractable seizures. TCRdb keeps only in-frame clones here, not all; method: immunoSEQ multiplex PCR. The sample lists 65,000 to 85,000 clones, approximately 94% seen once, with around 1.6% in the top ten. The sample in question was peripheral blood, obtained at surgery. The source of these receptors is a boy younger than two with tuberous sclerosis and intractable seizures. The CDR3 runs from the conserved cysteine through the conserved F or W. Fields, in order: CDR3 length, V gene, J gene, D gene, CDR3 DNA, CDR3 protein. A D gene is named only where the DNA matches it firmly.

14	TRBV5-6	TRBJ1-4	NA	TGTGCCAGCAGCACCGGGACGGATAATGAAAAACTGTTTTTT	CASSTGTDNEKLFF
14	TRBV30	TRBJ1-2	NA	TGTGCCTGGAGTCCTCTTCAGGCAAACTATGGCTACACCTTC	CAWSPLQANYGYTF
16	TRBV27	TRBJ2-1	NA	TGTGCCAGCAGTCCAAGCGCGGGACTGACCTACAATGAGCAGTTCTTC	CASSPSAGLTYNEQFF
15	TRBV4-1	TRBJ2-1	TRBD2	TGCGCCAGCAGAACCGGACTAGCGGGGGTCAATGAGCAGTTCTTC	CASRTGLAGVNEQFF
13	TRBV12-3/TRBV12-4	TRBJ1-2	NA	TGTGCCAGCAGTATACAGGGTAACTATGGCTACACCTTC	CASSIQGNYGYTF
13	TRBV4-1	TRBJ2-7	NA	TGCGCCAGCAGCGCTAGGGGGGGCTACGAGCAGTACTTC	CASSARGGYEQYF
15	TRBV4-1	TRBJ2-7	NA	TGCGCCAGCAGGCAATCGACAGGCCTTCTCTACGAGCAGTACTTC	CASRQSTGLLYEQYF
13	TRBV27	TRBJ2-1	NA	TGTGCCAGCAGTAGAGGGTTGTACAATGAGCAGTTCTTC	CASSRGLYNEQFF
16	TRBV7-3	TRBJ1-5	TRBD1	TGTGCCAGCAGCTTAGGGACAGGGAATAGCAATCAGCCCCAGCATTTT	CASSLGTGNSNQPQHF
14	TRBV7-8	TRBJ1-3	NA	TGTGCCAGCAGCCCTGGGGGTTTTGGAAACACCATATATTTT	CASSPGGFGNTIYF
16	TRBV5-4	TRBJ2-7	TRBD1	TGTGCCAGCAGCTTGGGGGACAGCCTGACTTACTACGAGCAGTACTTC	CASSLGDSLTYYEQYF
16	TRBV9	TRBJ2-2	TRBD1	TGTGCCAGCAGCGTAGTAGGACAGGGGGCGCCCGGGGAGCTGTTTTTT	CASSVVGQGAPGELFF
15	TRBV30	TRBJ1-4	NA	TGTGCCTCCGAGGGGGGATATCCAACTAATGAAAAACTGTTTTTT	CASEGGYPTNEKLFF
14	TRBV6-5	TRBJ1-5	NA	TGTGCCAGCACCGGACACTATAGCAATCAGCCCCAGCATTTT	CASTGHYSNQPQHF
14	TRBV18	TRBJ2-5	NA	TGTGCCAGCTCACCCATGGGGGGCCAAGAGACCCAGTACTTC	CASSPMGGQETQYF
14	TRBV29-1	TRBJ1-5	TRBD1	TGCAGCGTTGAAGATGGGACAGGGGATGGACCCCAGCATTTT	CSVEDGTGDGPQHF
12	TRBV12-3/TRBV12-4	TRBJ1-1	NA	TGTGCCAGCAGTTTATCGGGTGTTGAAGCTTTCTTT	CASSLSGVEAFF
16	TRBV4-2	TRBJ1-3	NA	TGTGCCAGCAGCCAAGAGGTGCAGTACTCTGGAAACACCATATATTTT	CASSQEVQYSGNTIYF
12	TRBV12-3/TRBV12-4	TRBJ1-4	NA	TGTGCCAGCAGTTGGGAAACTGAAAAACTGTTTTTT	CASSWETEKLFF
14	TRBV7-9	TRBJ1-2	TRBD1	TGTGCCAGCAGCCTATCTATCCAGGGGGAAGGCTACACCTTC	CASSLSIQGEGYTF
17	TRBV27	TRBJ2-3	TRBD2	TGTGCCAGCAGTTTATTCCTAGCGGGGGGGAACACAGATACGCAGTATTTT	CASSLFLAGGNTDTQYF
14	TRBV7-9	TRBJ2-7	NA	TGTGCCAGCAGCTTAACGGGACACCAGTCCGAGCAGTACTTC	CASSLTGHQSEQYF
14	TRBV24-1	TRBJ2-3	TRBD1	TGTGCCACCAGAGGGGACAGCGATTCAGATGCGCAGTATTTT	CATRGDSDSDAQYF